Listed here is a single T cell receptor (beta chain). Its specificity is not known. These data belong to a study of shared clonotypes between healthy human individuals. V was pared by 7 bases and J by 0 bases, with 11 bases between. The germline CDR1 and CDR2 sequences are SNHLY and FYNNEI. The CDR3 has 14 amino acids. Generated by immunoSEQ multiplex PCR, the TCRdb table keeps only in-frame clones and is missing some. This table has about 2.4 million clones, roughly 93% appearing once. General observations from the study: In contrast to clonotypes shared by all four donors, non-shared clonotypes had lower generation probabilities.

This rearrangement joins TRBV2 to TRBJ2-3; D uncertain. The source of this sequence is a man younger than 35 in good health. Some clones in this sample may be carry-over from other donors' samples. The sample consisted of naive CD4+ T cells from PBMCs. Subset specified: CD45RA+ positively selected. CDR3 loop: CASTWGTSTDTQYF. The DNA for the CDR3 is TGTGCCAGCACCTGGGGTACCAGCACAGATACGCAGTATTTT.